This TCR beta chain originates from a study of a mutant IDH1 vaccine in newly diagnosed glioma. Across the whole study: Radiotherapy alone preceded vaccination by 4-6 weeks; alternatively, vaccination started with temozolomide cycles. Averaging around 42 years of age, treated patients were around 60% male and roughly 38% female. The earlier regimen, radiotherapy, temozolomide, or both, was most often both.

Whole-study results and caveats: Variations in leading peripheral T cell clonotypes appeared to have no connection with pseudoprogression.

As for time point: week 23, last vaccination. With topical imiquimod, each dose of the vaccine consisted of 300 ug of mutant IDH1 20-mer peptide. Here immunoSEQ multiplex PCR was the method, and the copy in TCRdb shows in-frame clones only, minus some. The table shows tens of thousands of clones, with over 75% occurring only once. The J segment lost 0 bases and the V segment lost 6 bases, leaving 8 bases of the junction unmatched. The CDR3 contains 17 residues. CDR1 is MNHEY and CDR2 is SMNVEV in the germline V gene (reference sequence). This clone was counted once. The antigen is unknown. The sequence was collected from a man between 18 and 35 years old with glioma. Sequencing was performed on PBMCs, taken from a glioma patient whose treatment included an IDH1 peptide vaccine. V usage is TRBV27 and J usage is TRBJ2-2, with 9 bases that match TRBD2. CDR3 bases: TGTGCCAGCAGGGGGCTAGCGGGATTTACGAACACCGGGGAGCTGTTTTTT. Translated: CASRGLAGFTNTGELFF.